This T cell receptor beta chain was profiled in a study of post-analysis software for immune sequencing data. General study points: Roughly 5 TRBV segments were significantly more frequent in patients than in controls. TRBV5-6, TRBV5-1 and TRBV20-1 were among these segments.

TCR beta cDNA libraries included unique molecular identifiers. MiXCR, applied by TCRdb to the PCR reads, yields one record per CDR3 protein. Of 740,000 or so distinct CDR3 sequences in the sample, roughly 50% were seen once. There are a few counts of this clonotype. What it recognizes is unknown. CDR1 is SQVTM, CDR2 ANQGSEA, per germline. J gave up 3 bases and V 4 bases, and 7 bases lay outside the gene matches. This CDR3 is 14 amino acids long. The source material was blood. This receptor was taken from a girl under 18 with multiple sclerosis. This rearrangement joins TRBV29-1 to TRBJ2-7; 9 bases line up with TRBD1. The CDR3, as DNA: TGCAGCGTTGTTGGTGGACAGGGGTTCTACGAGCAGTACTTC. This translates into CSVVGGQGFYEQYF.